This TCR beta chain derives from a study of OX40 agonist ivuxolimab in advanced cancers. Overall study context: Partial responses occurred in three patients (one hepatocellular carcinoma, two cutaneous melanoma). Study-level results: Still undetermined is the antigen specificity of the expanded peripheral T cells. Partial responders dosed at 0.1-3.0 mg/kg displayed clonal expansion ranking among the lowest. At 0.1 to 3.0 mg/kg and by week 6, clonal expansion occurred in CD4+ and CD8+ blood T cells.

The protocol was immunoSEQ multiplex PCR, while the TCRdb copy is restricted to in-frame clones and leaves out a portion. The data contain some 90,000 clones, about 93% of them singletons. Germline values: CDR1 PRHDT, CDR2 FYEKMQ (reference sequence). This CDR3 contains 15 residues. J gave up 8 bases and V 5 bases, and 11 bases lay outside the gene matches. In the case of this clone: No antigen is known for it.

This TCR was sampled from an adult with an advanced solid tumor such as melanoma, head and neck, liver or kidney cancer. The specimen comprised CD4+ or CD8+ T cells sorted from blood, sampled in a trial of the OX40 agonist ivuxolimab. The chain is built from TRBV13 and TRBJ2-1, with 8 bases that match TRBD2. CDR3 DNA sequence: TGTGCCAGCAGCCGTAGGGGGACTAGTAGCTATGAGCAGTTCTTC. Translation gives CASSRRGTSSYEQFF. The whole variable domain, filled in from reference TRBV13 and TRBJ2-1, reads AAGVIQSPRHLIKEKRETATLKCYPIPRHDTVYWYQQGPGQDPQFLISFYEKMQSDKGSIPDRFSAQQFSDYHSELNMSSLELGDSALYFCASSRRGTSSYEQFFGPGTRLTVL.